This passage covers 29 T cell receptor beta chains from one sample sequenced in a study of T cells in Graves' hyperthyroidism and ophthalmopathy. Amplification yielded TCR beta CDR3 regions, with RNA transcripts as the source. First-round RT-PCR with HTBI primers amplified the TCR CDR3 region. TCRdb recomputed calls from the multiplex PCR reads with MiXCR, one row per CDR3 protein. The profile shows about 560,000 distinct CDR3 sequences, 14% of them singletons. The sample comprised blood. The receptors were gathered from a woman aged 35 to 49 with Graves' hyperthyroidism.

This clonotype was detected once. The CDR3 loop is CASSLKADNQPQHF. For the CDR3, the DNA is TGTGCCAGCAGCTTAAAGGCAGATAATCAGCCCCAGCATTTT. The chain is built from TRBV7-2 and TRBJ1-5; D is unresolved. Germline assignment: CDR1 SGHTA and CDR2 FQGNSA. Trimming removed 2 bases from V and 4 bases from J, with 9 bases in between. The CDR3 is 14 amino acids.

This clonotype has just a few counts. This chain links TRBV2 with TRBJ2-1; 7 bases are a match to TRBD2. Germline V gene sequence: CDR1 SNHLY, CDR2 FYNNEI. The CDR3 extends over 15 amino acids. Trimming took 4 bases from V and 7 from J; bases not matched to a gene: 10. The CDR3, as DNA: TGTGCCAGCAGTGGCAGCGGGACTTACGATAATGAGCAGTTCTTC. Translation gives CASSGSGTYDNEQFF. The variable domain in full, completed from reference TRBV2 and TRBJ2-1, reads EPEVTQTPSHQVTQMGQEVILRCVPISNHLYFYWYRQILGQKVEFLVSFYNNEISEKSEIFDDQFSVERPDGSNFTLKIRSTKLEDSAMYFCASSGSGTYDNEQFFGPGTRLTVL.

The chain carries TRBV12-3 or TRBV12-4 and TRBJ2-5; D gene ambiguous. The CDR3 extends over 15 amino acids. V lost 3 bases and J lost 5, with 16 bases in between. The CDR3 nucleotides are TGTGCCAGCAGTTTCTCCAGCACGGACGAGGAGACCCAGTACTTC. Its protein is CASSFSSTDEETQYF.

This clonotype occurred many times. The rearrangement links TRBV28 to TRBJ1-1; D unresolved. The CDR3 has 14 residues. Trimming left V 5 bases short and J 4 bases short, with 14 bases between. Germline CDR1 and CDR2: MDHEN and SYDVKM. The CDR3 DNA sequence: TGTGCCAGCAGTCCCCCTGGACCAGGCACTGAAGCTTTCTTT. Translation: CASSPPGPGTEAFF.

At least ten counts were recorded for this clonotype. The J gene is TRBJ2-7, the V gene TRBV6-1, with TRBD2 matching over 14 bases. Germline CDR1 MNHNS, CDR2 SASEGT. The CDR3 is 15 amino acids. V lost 5 bases and J lost 6; bases outside the gene matches: 6. The CDR3 protein is CASSRTSGRFAEQYF. CDR3 nucleotide sequence: TGTGCCAGCAGTCGGACTAGCGGGAGGTTCGCCGAGCAGTACTTC.

This clonotype was detected ten times or more. V gene TRBV5-4 combines with J gene TRBJ2-7; D uncertain. Germline V gene data show CDR1 as SGHNT and CDR2 as YYREEE (reference sequence). This CDR3 is built from 12 residues. V dropped 4 bases and J dropped 4 bases, with 9 bases sitting between them. The CDR3 DNA is TGTGCCAGCAGCGTATTAGAATACGAGCAGTACTTC. Protein: CASSVLEYEQYF.

This clonotype was counted many times. The junction departs from germline at one end; a sequencing error may be responsible. The chain recombines TRBV11-2 with TRBJ2-1; 8 bases match TRBD1. CDR3 length: 15 residues. Per germline, CDR1 SGHAT and CDR2 FQNNGV. The DNA for the CDR3 is TGCGCCAGCAGCTCCGGGACAGGCCCCTACAATGAGCAGTTCTTC. Its protein is CASSSGTGPYNEQFF.

This clonotype was found a few times. The rearrangement joins TRBV9 to TRBJ2-1; perhaps TRBD2 as D (5 bases). With 2 bases removed from V and 12 bases from J, the gap between germline ends came to 18 bases. This CDR3 region has 14 residues. Germline lookup yields CDR1 SGDLS and CDR2 YYNGEE. The CDR3 here is CASSVSVSSEGQFF. In DNA, the CDR3 is TGTGCCAGCAGCGTCTCAGTGTCTTCTGAGGGGCAGTTCTTC.

This clonotype was seen many times. The rearrangement links TRBV5-1 to TRBJ1-6, with D perhaps matching TRBD1 (5 bases). This CDR3 has 14 amino acids. The ends were cut back, 7 bases at V and 7 bases at J, with 15 bases in the middle. Germline V gene data show CDR1 as SGHRS and CDR2 as YFSETQ. The chain's CDR3 is CASCSGADNSPLHF. The CDR3 region has the DNA TGCGCCAGCTGCTCCGGGGCGGACAATTCACCCCTCCACTTT.

This clonotype was counted ten times or more. The chain carries TRBV30 and TRBJ2-7; no reliable D call. In germline, CDR1 is GTSNPN, CDR2 SVGIG (reference sequence). The CDR3 contains 12 residues. Deletions cut 0 bases from V and 6 bases from J, with 9 bases between. The chain's CDR3 is CAWSVASAEQYF. Here the CDR3 DNA reads TGTGCCTGGAGTGTGGCCAGCGCCGAGCAGTACTTC.

This rearrangement joins TRBV5-1 to TRBJ2-1; weak D call: TRBD1 (7 bases). This CDR3 region has 15 residues. The germline V gene has CDR1 SGHRS and CDR2 YFSETQ. Trimming took 4 bases from V and 5 from J, leaving 16 bases between them. The CDR3 protein is CASSGQGGSHNEQFF. The CDR3 bases are TGCGCCAGCAGCGGGCAGGGGGGATCCCACAATGAGCAGTTCTTC.

This clonotype was seen many times. The rearrangement links TRBV12-3 or TRBV12-4 to TRBJ1-2; 9 nucleotides line up with TRBD1. With V trimmed by 5 bases and J by 6 bases, 10 bases remained unmatched. The CDR3 runs to 15 residues. CDR3 sequence (DNA): TGTGCCAGCAGTCCGACAGGGGGTCAGAGGAATGGCTACACCTTC. Its protein product is CASSPTGGQRNGYTF.

The chain uses TRBV27 and TRBJ2-7, with TRBD2 matching over 9 bases. The CDR3 spans 14 residues. The V and J ends lost 8 bases and 2 bases, in that order; junction bases with no gene match: 7. From germline, CDR1 is MNHEY and CDR2 SMNVEV (reference sequence). Here the CDR3 DNA reads TGTGCCAGCCGGAGGACTAGCGCTGCCTACGAGCAGTACTTC. Its protein is CASRRTSAAYEQYF.

This clonotype was found a few times. The chain couples TRBV12-3 or TRBV12-4 to TRBJ2-7, with 7 bases that match TRBD2. This CDR3 comprises 15 residues. V lost 5 bases and J lost 1; bases outside the gene matches: 8. In DNA, the CDR3 is TGTGCCAGCAGTCCGTCGTTCGGGAGGTCCTACGAGCAGTACTTC. It specifies CASSPSFGRSYEQYF.

This clonotype has at least ten counts. The chain employs TRBV10-1 and TRBJ1-6; TRBD1 matches at 8 bases. The ends lost 6 bases at V and 5 bases at J; junction bases unmatched: 6. Germline V gene sequence: CDR1 WNHNN, CDR2 SYGVQD (reference sequence). The CDR3 is made up of 15 amino acids. This CDR3 is CASRAGTGNNSPLHF. The CDR3 DNA is TGCGCCAGCAGGGCCGGGACAGGCAATAATTCACCCCTCCACTTT.

This clonotype was picked up one time. The chain combines TRBV5-1 with TRBJ2-2, with D perhaps TRBD1 (6 bases). CDR1 and CDR2 from the germline V gene are SGHRS and YFSETQ. Between the trimmed V and J ends, which lost 3 bases and 4 bases, there was a span of 16 bases. The CDR3 has 16 amino acids. CDR3: CASSSSGQGGTGELFF. As DNA, the CDR3 is TGCGCCAGCAGCTCGTCGGGACAAGGGGGCACCGGGGAGCTGTTTTTT.

The V and J genes are TRBV5-1 and TRBJ1-4, with 10 bases aligning to TRBD1. The CDR3 spans 16 residues. Germline-derived CDR1 and CDR2 are SGHRS and YFSETQ. Trimming took 4 bases from V and 7 from J; bases not matched to a gene: 10. CDR3 in amino acids: CASSEGLGQGGEKLFF. CDR3 DNA sequence: TGCGCCAGCAGCGAGGGCCTCGGACAGGGGGGTGAAAAACTGTTTTTT. Combining the CDR3 with reference TRBV5-1 and TRBJ1-4 gives the whole variable domain KAGVTQTPRYLIKTRGQQVTLSCSPISGHRSVSWYQQTPGQGLQFLFEYFSETQRNKGNFPGRFSGRQFSNSRSEMNVSTLELGDSALYLCASSEGLGQGGEKLFFGSGTQLSVL.

V gene TRBV2 combines with J gene TRBJ2-1; TRBD2 agrees at 7 bases. Germline CDR1 is SNHLY and CDR2 is FYNNEI. This CDR3 spans 14 amino acids. V dropped 6 bases and J dropped 9; count of bases not matched to a gene: 11. In DNA form, the CDR3 reads TGTGCCAGCAGACCTATGGGGGGGGGAAGTGAGCAGTTCTTC. The encoded protein is CASRPMGGGSEQFF.

Comments on this clonotype: A much larger clone lies a single base off, so this may be a read error. V usage is TRBV5-1 and J usage is TRBJ1-6; D is possibly TRBD1 (5 bases). The V gene's germline CDR1 is SGHRS and CDR2 YFSETQ. V was shortened by 4 bases and J by 11 bases, with 22 bases between the two germline ends. The CDR3 is made up of 16 amino acids. CDR3 sequence (DNA): TGCGCCAGCAGCATAGAGGGGAGCGTAGGATACGCACCCCTCCACTTT. Translating it yields CASSIEGSVGYAPLHF.

The chain couples TRBV6-2 or TRBV6-3 to TRBJ2-3; a possible D gene is TRBD2 (6 bases). With 6 bases removed from V and 2 bases from J, the gap between germline ends came to 18 bases. CDR1 and CDR2 from the germline V gene are MNHEY and SVGEGT. The CDR3 length is 16 residues. The CDR3 DNA sequence: TGTGCCAGCAGACCCCCGGGACTCCCAGTCACAGATACGCAGTATTTT. The encoded protein is CASRPPGLPVTDTQYF.

This rearrangement joins TRBV9 to TRBJ2-1; D call uncertain. This CDR3 contains 13 residues. Germline values: CDR1 SGDLS, CDR2 YYNGEE. Between the trimmed V and J ends, which lost 2 bases and 5 bases, there was a span of 8 bases. CDR3 bases: TGTGCCAGCAGCGTTAGACACGACAATGAGCAGTTCTTC. The encoded protein is CASSVRHDNEQFF.

This chain uses TRBV20-1 with TRBJ2-1; a weak D match, TRBD2 (6 bases). The CDR3 covers 14 residues. With 3 bases removed from V and 5 bases from J, the gap between germline ends came to 14 bases. CDR1 is DFQATT and CDR2 is SNEGSKA in the germline V gene (reference sequence). CDR3 DNA sequence: TGCAGTGCTAGGTCTGGGACTGGGAACAATGAGCAGTTCTTC. Its protein is CSARSGTGNNEQFF.

The rearrangement joins TRBV30 to TRBJ2-2; TRBD1 matches at 7 bases. The V segment lost 6 bases and the J segment 5 bases; nucleotides outside the gene matches: 18. This CDR3 has 17 amino acids. Germline V CDR1 and CDR2: GTSNPN, SVGIG (reference sequence). Here the CDR3 DNA reads TGTGCCTGCCTCCCCCCCCCGATCAGGGGGAAGACCGGGGAGCTGTTTTTT. It specifies CACLPPPIRGKTGELFF. Supplemented by reference TRBV30 and TRBJ2-2, the full variable domain reads SQTIHQWPATLVQPVGSPLSLECTVEGTSNPNLYWYRQAAGRGLQLLFYSVGIGQISSEVPQNLSASRPQDRQFILSSKKLLLSDSGFYLCACLPPPIRGKTGELFFGEGSRLTVL.

This clonotype was recorded many times. V gene TRBV2 combines with J gene TRBJ2-5; D is uncertain. This CDR3 is built from 14 residues. The V gene's germline CDR1 is SNHLY and CDR2 FYNNEI. V was clipped by 2 bases and J by 7 bases, with 14 bases between them. CDR3 protein: CASSEILSMGTQYF. CDR3 in DNA: TGTGCCAGCAGTGAAATCTTGAGCATGGGGACCCAGTACTTC.

This clonotype has a count of ten or more. This chain joins TRBV2 and TRBJ1-6; 9 bases are a match to TRBD1. Trimming cost V 10 bases and J 9 bases; bases outside gene matches: 10. Germline V lookup: CDR1 SNHLY, CDR2 FYNNEI. This CDR3 is 14 amino acids long. The CDR3 bases are TGTGCCACCGGGACAGGGAGACCGCGTTCACCCCTCCACTTT. Amino acids: CATGTGRPRSPLHF.

In this sample, this clonotype turned up a few times. The chain carries TRBV6-5 and TRBJ2-1; D may match TRBD1 or TRBD2 (5 bases each). The CDR3 consists of 12 residues. Germline lookup yields CDR1 MNHEY and CDR2 SVGAGI. Deletions cut 0 bases from V and 8 bases from J, with 5 bases between. The CDR3 region has the DNA TGTGCCAGCAGTTACTCGGGACATGAGCAGTTCTTC. It encodes CASSYSGHEQFF.

The chain recombines TRBV19 with TRBJ2-7; TRBD1 matches at 7 bases. V lost 10 bases and J lost 2; bases outside the gene matches: 11. This CDR3 is built from 14 residues. The V gene's germline CDR1 is LNHDA and CDR2 SQIVND (reference sequence). The CDR3 here is CATMVATGTYEQYF. CDR3 bases: TGTGCCACCATGGTGGCGACAGGGACCTACGAGCAGTACTTC.

This clonotype was counted a few times. The chain couples TRBV18 to TRBJ2-3; D might be TRBD1 or TRBD2, each matching 6 bases. Trimming left V 6 bases short and J 1 base short, with 20 bases between. The CDR3 is made up of 17 amino acids. Germline V lookup: CDR1 KGHSH, CDR2 LQKENI. This CDR3 is CASSPGVSGARTDTQYF. The CDR3 region has the DNA TGTGCCAGCTCCCCGGGGGTGTCGGGGGCCCGCACAGATACGCAGTATTTT.

The genes are TRBV5-1 and TRBJ1-3; D may be TRBD1 (5 bases). V was pared by 4 bases and J by 1 base, with 12 bases between. This CDR3 is built from 15 residues. In germline, CDR1 is SGHRS, CDR2 YFSETQ. In DNA, the CDR3 is TGCGCCAGCAGCCCCGGGACCGAATCTGGAAACACCATATATTTT. This codes for CASSPGTESGNTIYF.